These T cell receptor beta chains were read from a single sample in a study of blood T cell repertoires in COVID-19. The repertoire was sequenced with immunoSEQ multiplex PCR; TCRdb's copy has only in-frame clones and lacks some. The sample shows about half a million clones, roughly nine tenths of them seen only once. Sequencing used PBMCs or T cells enriched from blood (not recorded which). These receptor sequences come from a woman aged 55 to 70 who had recovered from COVID-19. CDR3s include the opening cysteine and the closing phenylalanine or tryptophan. The D gene is left open where the match is weak. Where a row states a size, it is once, few, many or the class of an expanded clone; other rows omit it.

d_gene	j_gene	abundance	v_gene	CDR3nt	CDR3aa
.	TRBJ1-1	.	TRBV5-1	TGCGCCAGCAGCTCCTTGGGACTTATGACGAGACAAGCTTTCTTT	CASSSLGLMTRQAFF
.	TRBJ2-5	.	TRBV5-4	TGTGCCAGCAGCCCGGGGGTCAGGGAGACCCAGTACTTC	CASSPGVRETQYF
TRBD1	TRBJ1-6	.	TRBV18	TGTGCCAGCTCATCGGGACAGGGAGGCTCACCCCTCCACTTT	CASSSGQGGSPLHF
.	TRBJ2-7	.	TRBV27	TGTGCCAGCAGTTTACTTAGTACAGGGCACCACGAGCAGTACTTC	CASSLLSTGHHEQYF
TRBD1	TRBJ1-3	.	TRBV9	TGTGCCAGCAGCGCCGCCGGGACAGGGGGTCGAAACACCATATATTTT	CASSAAGTGGRNTIYF
TRBD1	TRBJ2-5	.	TRBV5-4	TGTGCCAGCAGCTTCGGACAGGGGAGAAGAGAGACCCAGTACTTC	CASSFGQGRRETQYF
TRBD1	TRBJ2-1	few	TRBV2	TGTGCCAGCAGCCTGGGACAGAACAATGAGCAGTTCTTC	CASSLGQNNEQFF
.	TRBJ1-5	few	TRBV11-2	TGTGCCAGCAGCTTAGGGGGAGATCAGCCCCAGCATTTT	CASSLGGDQPQHF
TRBD1	TRBJ1-6	.	TRBV27	TGTGCCAGCAGCCGGGGACAGTCCTATAATTCACCCCTCCACTTT	CASSRGQSYNSPLHF
.	TRBJ1-5	.	TRBV2	TGTGCCAGCAAGGGGGGGACGGCTAATCAGCCCCAGCATTTT	CASKGGTANQPQHF
.	TRBJ1-5	.	TRBV5-1	TGCGTCCCTCCATGGGGGGAAATGAATCAGCCCCAGCATTTT	CVPPWGEMNQPQHF
.	TRBJ1-3	.	TRBV4-1	TGCGCCAGCTCCCCTGGGGGGGACCCCTCTGGAAACACCATATATTTT	CASSPGGDPSGNTIYF
TRBD1	TRBJ1-6	.	TRBV7-2	TGTGCCAGCAGCCCGATCCCGGGACAGAATTCACCCCTCCACTTT	CASSPIPGQNSPLHF
.	TRBJ1-2	.	TRBV29-1	TGCAGCGTAGCCTCAGGCTACACCTTC	CSVASGYTF
.	TRBJ2-7	once	TRBV12-3/TRBV12-4	TGTGCCAGCAGCACTTCGGGGTCCTACGAGCAGTACTTC	CASSTSGSYEQYF
.	TRBJ1-2	.	TRBV7-2	TGTGCCAGCAGCTTCACGGGGGGAGGGGAAAATGGCTACACCTTC	CASSFTGGGENGYTF
TRBD2	TRBJ2-2	.	TRBV5-1	TGCGCCACGGGTCGGGGACTAGGAGGAACCGGGGAGCTGTTTTTT	CATGRGLGGTGELFF
.	TRBJ1-1	.	TRBV5-4	TGTGCCAGCAGCTTCGACAGCTTGAACACTGAAGCTTTCTTT	CASSFDSLNTEAFF
TRBD2	TRBJ2-1	once	TRBV9	TGTGCCAGCAGCGTCACTAGCGCAAATGAGCAGTTCTTC	CASSVTSANEQFF
TRBD1	TRBJ2-4	.	TRBV28	TGTGCCAGCAGTTCCACAGGGGGCACCAAAAACATTCAGTACTTC	CASSSTGGTKNIQYF
TRBD1	TRBJ2-7	once	TRBV6-5	TGTGCCAGCAGTTACCCGGGACAGGGGCTCGACGAGCAGTACTTC	CASSYPGQGLDEQYF
.	TRBJ1-1	.	TRBV13	TGTGCCAGCAGCTTAGGCCGCGGGCATGAAGCTTTCTTT	CASSLGRGHEAFF
.	TRBJ2-1	.	TRBV19	TGTGCCAGTAGTAACTGGCAGGGGGGAAACAATGAGCAGTTCTTC	CASSNWQGGNNEQFF
.	TRBJ1-1	.	TRBV19	TGTGCCAGTAGTACCGCAGCGTTGAACACTGAAGCTTTCTTT	CASSTAALNTEAFF
TRBD1	TRBJ2-5	.	TRBV6-5	TGTGCCAACCGGGACAGCCAGGGGACCCAGTACTTC	CANRDSQGTQYF
.	TRBJ1-3	.	TRBV5-5	TGTGCCAGCAGGCCTGGCGGCTTCGGAGGGGACACCATATATTTT	CASRPGGFGGDTIYF
.	TRBJ1-1	.	TRBV9	TGTGCCAGCAGCGTAGGGAGTATGAACACTGAAGCTTTCTTT	CASSVGSMNTEAFF
.	TRBJ1-2	few	TRBV5-6	TGTGCCAGCACCATACTCAGCGGTTATGGCTACACCTTC	CASTILSGYGYTF
TRBD1	TRBJ1-1	once	TRBV11-2	TGTGCCAGCACCTTGACAGGGGACACTGAAGCTTTCTTT	CASTLTGDTEAFF
TRBD1	TRBJ2-7	few	TRBV3-1/TRBV3-2	TGTGCCAGCAGCCAGAGGACAGGGGGATTTTCCGAGCAGTACTTC	CASSQRTGGFSEQYF
TRBD2	TRBJ2-1	.	TRBV5-6	TGTGCCAGCAGGGGACTAGCGGGGGACTACAATGAGCAGTTCTTC	CASRGLAGDYNEQFF
TRBD1	TRBJ2-5	.	TRBV4-1	TGCGCCAGCAGCCAAGCGGGACAGGGGGTTGAGACCCAGTACTTC	CASSQAGQGVETQYF
.	TRBJ2-5	once	TRBV3-1/TRBV3-2	TGTGCCAGCAGCACGCGGACAGTTCAAGAGACCCAGTACTTC	CASSTRTVQETQYF
TRBD1	TRBJ1-1	.	TRBV3-1/TRBV3-2	TGTGCCAGCAGCCGACAGGGTGCCGTTGGGAACACTGAAGCTTTCTTT	CASSRQGAVGNTEAFF
.	TRBJ1-1	.	TRBV19	TGTGCCAGTAGTACGTGGGTCAGGCCGAACACTGAAGCTTTCTTT	CASSTWVRPNTEAFF
.	TRBJ1-3	.	TRBV9	TGTGCCAGCAGCGCCCACAGGGCTGGAAACACCATATATTTT	CASSAHRAGNTIYF
.	TRBJ1-1	.	TRBV5-1	TGCGCCAGCAGCTTGGGTCAGGGGACGGTCGGAACTGAAGCTTTCTTT	CASSLGQGTVGTEAFF
TRBD1	TRBJ1-3	once	TRBV5-1	TGCGCCAGCAGCTTGGTAGGAGGGGGCAATGGAAACACCATATATTTT	CASSLVGGGNGNTIYF
.	TRBJ1-5	.	TRBV6-5	TGTGCCAGCAGGGGGATGCTGACAGTAAATCAGCCCCAGCATTTT	CASRGMLTVNQPQHF
.	TRBJ1-2	.	TRBV4-1	TGCGCCAGCAGCCGAGATACCCGGGGTAACTATGGCTACACCTTC	CASSRDTRGNYGYTF
.	TRBJ1-4	.	TRBV30	TGTGCCTGGAGTGCTTCCGGGAAGAGACATCCTAATGAAAAACTGTTTTTT	CAWSASGKRHPNEKLFF
.	TRBJ2-7	once	TRBV7-8	TGTGCCAGCAGCTTAGCTGACAAGTACGAGCAGTACTTC	CASSLADKYEQYF
.	TRBJ1-5	.	TRBV24-1	TGTGCCACCAGTGATTCCCAGGGTTATAGCAATCAGCCCCAGCATTTT	CATSDSQGYSNQPQHF
TRBD1	TRBJ1-3	few	TRBV18	TGTGCCAGCTCACCACAGGGGGCTTATGGAAACACCATATATTTT	CASSPQGAYGNTIYF
.	TRBJ2-7	.	TRBV29-1	TGCAGCGTTCTTCCTCGTGGGCAGGGCAGCGAGCAGTACTTC	CSVLPRGQGSEQYF
TRBD2	TRBJ2-3	.	TRBV7-6	TGTGCCAGCAGTGCCGAGTTAGCGGGGGTGGGAGATACGCAGTATTTT	CASSAELAGVGDTQYF
.	TRBJ1-2	.	TRBV19	TGTGCCAGTACCCGAATCTTACAGGATTATGGCTACACCTTC	CASTRILQDYGYTF
.	TRBJ2-7	.	TRBV29-1	TGCAGCGTTTGGGACACCCCCTACGAGCAGTACTTC	CSVWDTPYEQYF
.	TRBJ1-3	.	TRBV3-1/TRBV3-2	TGTGCCAGCAGCCAAGGTGCGGGGGGGAACACCATATATTTT	CASSQGAGGNTIYF
TRBD1	TRBJ1-3	.	TRBV10-3	TGTGCCATCAGGGACGGACAGGGTGAGAACACCATATATTTT	CAIRDGQGENTIYF
.	TRBJ2-5	few	TRBV15	TGTGCCACCAGCAGAGATCCGGGACAACAAGAGACCCAGTACTTC	CATSRDPGQQETQYF
TRBD1	TRBJ2-5	.	TRBV24-1	TGTGCCACCAGTGATTGGACCGGGACAGGGGGGGAGACCCAGTACTTC	CATSDWTGTGGETQYF
.	TRBJ1-6	.	TRBV7-9	TGTGCCAGCAGCTTAGGCTCGGGTAACAATTCACCCCTCCACTTT	CASSLGSGNNSPLHF
TRBD1	TRBJ1-4	.	TRBV5-1	TGCGCCAGCAGCCCCAGGGGGGATAATGAAAAACTGTTTTTT	CASSPRGDNEKLFF
.	TRBJ1-2	few	TRBV6-5	TGTGCCGTACAGGGATATCAGAGTAACTATGGCTACACCTTC	CAVQGYQSNYGYTF
.	TRBJ1-6	.	TRBV5-5	TGTGCCAGCAGCCAAATCGACGACGGGTCACCCCTCCACTTT	CASSQIDDGSPLHF
TRBD1	TRBJ2-3	.	TRBV11-2	TGTGCCAGCAGCTTGGGACAGCTGGCAGATACGCAGTATTTT	CASSLGQLADTQYF
.	TRBJ1-4	.	TRBV24-1	TGTGCCACCAGTGAAGGGGGGGCTAATGAAAAACTGTTTTTT	CATSEGGANEKLFF
TRBD1	TRBJ2-3	.	TRBV7-2	TGTGCCAGCAGCTTAGAGAGACAGGGATTAACAGATACGCAGTATTTT	CASSLERQGLTDTQYF